This TCR beta chain originates from a study of shared clonotypes between healthy human individuals. General study results and limits: Naive subsets, compared against memory subsets, generally had larger estimated richness values.

CDR3 length: 15 residues. Trimming cost V 4 bases and J 1 base, with 13 bases left between them. Per germline, CDR1 SGHDT and CDR2 YYEEEE. As regards this clone: Its antigen is currently unknown.

This was a deep-level run. The protocol was immunoSEQ multiplex PCR, while the TCRdb copy is restricted to in-frame clones and leaves out a portion. Seen here are over 2 million clones, about nine tenths observed once, and the top ten hold about 0.41%. Every donor, a Caucasian adult, lived in Nashville, Tennessee. The chain is built from TRBV5-6 and TRBJ2-3; weak D call: TRBD1 (7 bases). The sequence was obtained from a man younger than 35 in good health. Some clones in this sample may be carry-over from other donors' samples. Sequenced: naive CD4+ T cells from PBMCs. The subset is: CD45RA+ positively selected. CDR3 sequence: CASSTTGEGTDTQYF. CDR3 coding DNA: TGTGCCAGCAGCACCACAGGGGAGGGCACAGATACGCAGTATTTT.